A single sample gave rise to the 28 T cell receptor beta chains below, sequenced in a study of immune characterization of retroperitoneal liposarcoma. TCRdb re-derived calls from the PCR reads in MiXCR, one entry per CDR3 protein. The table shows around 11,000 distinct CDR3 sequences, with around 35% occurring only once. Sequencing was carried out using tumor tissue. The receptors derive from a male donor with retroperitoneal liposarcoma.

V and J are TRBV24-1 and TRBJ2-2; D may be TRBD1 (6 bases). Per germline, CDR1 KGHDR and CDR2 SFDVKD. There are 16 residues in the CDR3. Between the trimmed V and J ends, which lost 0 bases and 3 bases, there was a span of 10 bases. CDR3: CATSDLTNRDTGELFF. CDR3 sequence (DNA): TGTGCCACCAGTGATTTGACAAACAGGGACACCGGGGAGCTGTTTTTT.

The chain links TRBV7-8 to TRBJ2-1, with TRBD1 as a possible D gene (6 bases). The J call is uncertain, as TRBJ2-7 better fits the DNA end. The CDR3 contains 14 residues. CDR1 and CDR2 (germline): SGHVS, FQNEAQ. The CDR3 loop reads CASSLKGVIYEQYF. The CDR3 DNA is TGTGCCAGCAGCTTAAAGGGGGTAATCTACGAGCAGTACTTC.

This CDR3 reads CASSEAGYRGDTQYF. The CDR3 bases are TGTGCCAGCAGTGAAGCCGGGTACAGGGGGGATACGCAGTATTTT. This chain uses TRBV6-1 with TRBJ2-3; 8 positions agree with TRBD1. In germline, CDR1 is MNHNS, CDR2 SASEGT. V dropped 0 bases and J dropped 6; count of bases not matched to a gene: 5. This CDR3 has 15 residues.

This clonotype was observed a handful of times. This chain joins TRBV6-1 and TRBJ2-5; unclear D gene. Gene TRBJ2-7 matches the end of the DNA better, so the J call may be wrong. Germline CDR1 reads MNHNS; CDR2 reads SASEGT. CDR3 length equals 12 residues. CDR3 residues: CASSYFSSEQYF. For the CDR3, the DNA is TGTGCCAGCAGTTACTTTTCATCCGAGCAGTACTTC.

In nucleotides, the CDR3 is TGTGCCAGCAGTGCGACAGGGTTTTATCAGCCCCAGCATTTT. Protein: CASSATGFYQPQHF. The gene calls are TRBV6-8 and TRBJ1-5, with TRBD1 identical over 7 bases. Trimming cost V 5 bases and J 5 bases; bases outside gene matches: 6. This CDR3 contains 14 residues. The germline CDR1 and CDR2 sequences are MNHGY and SAAAGT.

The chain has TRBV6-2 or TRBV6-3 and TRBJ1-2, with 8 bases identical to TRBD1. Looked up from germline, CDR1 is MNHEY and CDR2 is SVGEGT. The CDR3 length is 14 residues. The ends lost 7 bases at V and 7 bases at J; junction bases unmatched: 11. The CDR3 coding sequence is TGTGCCAGCAACCCCCAGGGGGCGCTTCTTGGCTACACCTTC. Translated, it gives CASNPQGALLGYTF.

The CDR3 bases are TGTGCCAGCAGTGGTCAGTATTTACAAGAGACCCAGTACTTC. Translating gives CASSGQYLQETQYF. The chain employs TRBV6-1 and TRBJ2-5, with D unclear. The CDR3 covers 14 residues. V dropped 4 bases and J dropped 2 bases, with 11 bases sitting between them. Germline CDR1 is MNHNS and CDR2 is SASEGT.

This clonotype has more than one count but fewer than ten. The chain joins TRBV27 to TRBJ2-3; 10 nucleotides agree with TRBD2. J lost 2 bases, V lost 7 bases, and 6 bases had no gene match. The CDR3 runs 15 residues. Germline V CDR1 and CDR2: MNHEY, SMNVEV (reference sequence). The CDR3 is CASTLAGTSTDTQYF. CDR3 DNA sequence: TGTGCCAGCACACTAGCGGGAACTTCCACAGATACGCAGTATTTT.

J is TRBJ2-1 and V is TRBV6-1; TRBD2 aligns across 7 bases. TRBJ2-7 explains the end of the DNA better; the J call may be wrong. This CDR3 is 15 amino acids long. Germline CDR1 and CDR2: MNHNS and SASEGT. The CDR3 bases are TGTGCCAGCCTCCGGAGGGAGGGAGGAGCGTACGAGCAGTACTTC. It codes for CASLRREGGAYEQYF.

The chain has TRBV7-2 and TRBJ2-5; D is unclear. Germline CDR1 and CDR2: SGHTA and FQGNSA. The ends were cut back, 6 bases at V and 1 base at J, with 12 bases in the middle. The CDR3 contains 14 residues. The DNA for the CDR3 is TGTGCCAGCAGTCACGACCTGATCCAAGAGACCCAGTACTTC. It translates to CASSHDLIQETQYF.

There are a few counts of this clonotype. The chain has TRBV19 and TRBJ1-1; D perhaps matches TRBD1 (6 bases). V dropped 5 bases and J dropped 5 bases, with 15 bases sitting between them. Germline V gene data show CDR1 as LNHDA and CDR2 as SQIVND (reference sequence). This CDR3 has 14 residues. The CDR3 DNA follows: TGTGCCAGTAGTTCAGGGGTCCTTATAACTGAAGCTTTCTTT. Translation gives CASSSGVLITEAFF.

CDR3 region: CASGLAGRQETQYF. The CDR3 DNA sequence: TGTGCCAGCGGACTAGCGGGGAGACAAGAGACCCAGTACTTC. V usage is TRBV25-1 and J usage is TRBJ2-5; 12 bases fit TRBD2. CDR1 is MGHDK, CDR2 SYGVNS, per germline. J gave up 2 bases and V 8 bases, and 3 bases lay outside the gene matches. The CDR3 loop spans 14 amino acids.

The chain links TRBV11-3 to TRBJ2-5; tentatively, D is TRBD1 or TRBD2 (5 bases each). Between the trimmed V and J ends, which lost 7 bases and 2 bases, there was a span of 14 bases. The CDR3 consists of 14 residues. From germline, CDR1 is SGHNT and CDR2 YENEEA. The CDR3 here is CASTPRGEQETQYF. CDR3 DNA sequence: TGTGCCAGCACCCCTAGGGGAGAACAAGAGACCCAGTACTTC. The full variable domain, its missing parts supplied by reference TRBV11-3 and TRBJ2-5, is EAGVVQSPRYKIIEKKQPVAFWCNPISGHNTLYWYLQNLGQGPELLIRYENEEAVDDSQLPKDRFSAERLKGVDSTLKIQPAELGDSAVYLCASTPRGEQETQYFGPGTRLLVL.

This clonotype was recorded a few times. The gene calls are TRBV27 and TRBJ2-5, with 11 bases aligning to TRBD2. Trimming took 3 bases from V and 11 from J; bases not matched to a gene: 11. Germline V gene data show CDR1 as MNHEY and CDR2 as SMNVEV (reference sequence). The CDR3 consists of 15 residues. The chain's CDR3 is CASSFPGTSGNEQYF. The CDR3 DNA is TGTGCCAGCAGTTTCCCCGGGACTAGCGGCAATGAGCAGTACTTC.

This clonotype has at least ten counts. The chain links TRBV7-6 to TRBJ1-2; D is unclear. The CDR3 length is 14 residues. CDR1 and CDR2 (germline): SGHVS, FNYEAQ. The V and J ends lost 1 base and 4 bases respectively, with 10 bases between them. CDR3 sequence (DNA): TGTGCCAGCAGCTTAGAGGCGGTAGGCTATGGCTACACCTTC. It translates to CASSLEAVGYGYTF.

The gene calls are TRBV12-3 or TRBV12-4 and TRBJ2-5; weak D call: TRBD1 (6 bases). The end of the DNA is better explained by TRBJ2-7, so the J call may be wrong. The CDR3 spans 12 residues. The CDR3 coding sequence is TGTGCCAGCAGTACGGACAGTCCCGAGCAGTACTTC. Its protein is CASSTDSPEQYF.

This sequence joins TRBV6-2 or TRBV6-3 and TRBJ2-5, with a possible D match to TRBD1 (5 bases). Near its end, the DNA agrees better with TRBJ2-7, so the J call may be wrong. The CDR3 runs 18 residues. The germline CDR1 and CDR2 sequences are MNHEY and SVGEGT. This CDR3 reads CASSYNGLQGKTFYEQYF. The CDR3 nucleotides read TGTGCCAGCAGCTATAATGGTCTTCAGGGAAAAACTTTCTACGAGCAGTACTTC.

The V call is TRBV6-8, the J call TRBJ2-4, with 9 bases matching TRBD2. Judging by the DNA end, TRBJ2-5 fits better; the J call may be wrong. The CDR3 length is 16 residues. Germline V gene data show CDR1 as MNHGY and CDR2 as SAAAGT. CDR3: CASSYSGAGGRETQYF. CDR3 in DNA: TGTGCCAGCAGTTACTCAGGGGCGGGGGGGCGGGAGACCCAGTACTTC.

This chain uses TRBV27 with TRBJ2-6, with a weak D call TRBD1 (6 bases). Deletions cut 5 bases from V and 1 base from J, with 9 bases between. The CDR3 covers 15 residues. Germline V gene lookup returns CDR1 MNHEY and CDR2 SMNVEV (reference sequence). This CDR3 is CASSITGSGANVLTF. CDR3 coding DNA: TGTGCCAGCAGTATCACAGGGTCTGGGGCCAACGTCCTGACTTTC.

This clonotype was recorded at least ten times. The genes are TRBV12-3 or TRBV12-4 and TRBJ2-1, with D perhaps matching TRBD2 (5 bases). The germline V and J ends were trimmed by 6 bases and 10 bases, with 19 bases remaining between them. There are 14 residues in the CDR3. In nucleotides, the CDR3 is TGTGCCAGCAGCCTGGACTGGCTACCCTACGAGCAGTTCTTC. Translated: CASSLDWLPYEQFF.

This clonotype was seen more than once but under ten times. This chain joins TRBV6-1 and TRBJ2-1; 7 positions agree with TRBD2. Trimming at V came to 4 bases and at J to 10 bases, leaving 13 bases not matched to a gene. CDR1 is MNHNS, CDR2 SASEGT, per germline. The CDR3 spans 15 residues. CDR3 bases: TGTGCCAGCAGTGTCGCGGGACTACCAACCTACGAGCAGTTCTTC. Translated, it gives CASSVAGLPTYEQFF.

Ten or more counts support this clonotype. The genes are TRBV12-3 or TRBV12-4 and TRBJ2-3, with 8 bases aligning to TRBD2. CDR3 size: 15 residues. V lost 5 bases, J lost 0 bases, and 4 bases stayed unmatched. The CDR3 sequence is CASSPLAVSTDTQYF. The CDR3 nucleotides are TGTGCCAGCAGTCCACTAGCGGTGAGCACAGATACGCAGTATTTT.

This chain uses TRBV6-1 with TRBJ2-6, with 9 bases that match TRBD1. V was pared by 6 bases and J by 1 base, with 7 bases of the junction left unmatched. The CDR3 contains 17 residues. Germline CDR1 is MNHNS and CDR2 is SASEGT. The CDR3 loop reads CASRADRGGSGANVLTF. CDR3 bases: TGTGCCAGCAGAGCGGACAGGGGAGGTTCTGGGGCCAACGTCCTGACTTTC.

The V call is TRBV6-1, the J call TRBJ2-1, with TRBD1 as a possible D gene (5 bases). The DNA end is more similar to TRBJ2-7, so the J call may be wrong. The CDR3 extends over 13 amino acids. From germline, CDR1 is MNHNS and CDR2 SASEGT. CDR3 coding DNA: TGTGCCAGCAGTGGGGGCCAGACCTACGAGCAGTACGTC. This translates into CASSGGQTYEQYV.

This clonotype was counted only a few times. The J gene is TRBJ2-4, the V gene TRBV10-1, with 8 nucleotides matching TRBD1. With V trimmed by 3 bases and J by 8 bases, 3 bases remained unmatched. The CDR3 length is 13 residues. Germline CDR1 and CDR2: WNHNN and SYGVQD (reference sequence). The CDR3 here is CASSDRGLDIQYF. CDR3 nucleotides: TGCGCCAGCAGTGACAGGGGGCTTGACATTCAGTACTTC.

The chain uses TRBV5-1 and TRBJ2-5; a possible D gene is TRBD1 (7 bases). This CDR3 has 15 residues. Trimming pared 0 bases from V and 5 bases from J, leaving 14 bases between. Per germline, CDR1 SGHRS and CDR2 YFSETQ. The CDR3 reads CASSLAGDSGETQYF. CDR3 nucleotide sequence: TGCGCCAGCAGCTTGGCCGGGGACAGCGGGGAGACCCAGTACTTC.

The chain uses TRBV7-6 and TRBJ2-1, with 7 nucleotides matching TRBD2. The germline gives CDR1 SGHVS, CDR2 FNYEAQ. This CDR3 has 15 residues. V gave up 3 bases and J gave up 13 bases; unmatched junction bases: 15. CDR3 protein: CASSFGLSGGETQFF. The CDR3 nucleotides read TGTGCCAGCAGCTTCGGACTGAGTGGGGGGGAGACCCAGTTCTTC.

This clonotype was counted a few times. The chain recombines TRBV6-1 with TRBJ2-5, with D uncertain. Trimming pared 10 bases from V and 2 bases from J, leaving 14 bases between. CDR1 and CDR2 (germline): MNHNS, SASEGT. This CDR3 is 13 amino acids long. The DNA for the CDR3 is TGTGCCACGACCAGCAGAATTCAAGAGACCCAGTACTTC. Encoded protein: CATTSRIQETQYF.